This TCR beta chain was captured in a study of T cells expressing NK-cell markers. This CDR3 has 15 amino acids. Per the germline V gene, CDR1 is SGHRS and CDR2 is YFSETQ. Reprocessing the 5' RACE reads, TCRdb reports a single entry for every CDR3 protein and omits DNA. The sample features about 450,000 distinct CDR3 sequences, with less than 7.5% in its top ten. Input material: blood T cells: a sorted CD56 or NKG2C T cell subset, CD4+ or CD8+ T cells, or bulk PBMC T cells (not recorded which). The V and J genes are TRBV5-1 and TRBJ1-4; the TCRdb call, TRBD1, lacks DNA for checking. The clonotype comes from a woman aged 18-69 years in good health. The CDR3 spells CASSLMAGNNEKLFF.